The 13 T cell receptor beta chains below all came from one sample that was sequenced in a study of shared clonotypes between healthy human individuals. Measured with immunoSEQ multiplex PCR; TCRdb has only the in-frame clones, and not every one. Here the sample spans 190,000 or so clones, 85% to 95% being singletons. Sequenced input: naive CD4+ T cells sorted from blood. Subset given: CD45RA+ positively selected. These TCRs come from a woman in her 30s in good health.

This chain joins TRBV7-2 and TRBJ2-5; 7 bases match TRBD1. The DNA end favors TRBJ2-7, so the J call may be wrong. CDR1 is SGHTA, CDR2 FQGNSA, per germline. The CDR3 runs 15 residues. CDR3 sequence (DNA): TGTGCCAGCAGCTTATATCCGACAGGGAGATACGAGCAGTACTTC. Translating gives CASSLYPTGRYEQYF.

This clone was picked up one time. The chain uses TRBV2 and TRBJ2-5, with a possible D match to TRBD2 (5 bases). The assigned J gene may be wrong: the sequence end matches TRBJ2-7 better. The CDR3 is made up of 14 amino acids. CDR1 and CDR2 (germline): SNHLY, FYNNEI. The CDR3 protein is CASRKAGQTYEQYF. DNA for the CDR3: TGTGCCAGCAGAAAGGCGGGTCAAACCTACGAGCAGTACTTC.

The chain has TRBV28 and TRBJ1-3, with 7 bases fitting TRBD1. CDR1 and CDR2 from the germline V gene are MDHEN and SYDVKM. The CDR3 totals 13 residues. Losses at the gene ends were 6 bases for V and 5 bases for J; bases not matched to a gene: 4. The CDR3 reads CASSLTGRNTIYF. The CDR3 nucleotides read TGTGCCAGCAGCCTGACAGGGCGAAACACCATATATTTT.

The rearrangement joins TRBV19 to TRBJ2-1; D might be TRBD1 or TRBD2, each matching 5 bases. The CDR3 consists of 13 residues. The V and J ends lost 6 bases and 7 bases respectively, with 13 bases between them. CDR1 and CDR2 (germline): LNHDA, SQIVND (reference sequence). CDR3 sequence (DNA): TGTGCCAGTAGGGGGACGGGAAGAAATGAGCAGTTCTTC. It is translated as CASRGTGRNEQFF.

This clone was counted between two and nine times. The chain combines TRBV6-5 with TRBJ1-2; possibly TRBD1 for D (5 bases). V was trimmed by 6 bases and J by 5 bases, leaving 13 bases between them. This CDR3 has 13 residues. CDR1 MNHEY and CDR2 SVGAGI come from the germline V gene. CDR3 in amino acids: CASSDGTLYGYTF. The DNA for the CDR3 is TGTGCCAGCAGCGATGGGACCCTTTATGGCTACACCTTC.

The rearrangement joins TRBV7-9 to TRBJ2-5; D is perhaps TRBD1 (6 bases). Per the germline V gene, CDR1 is SEHNR and CDR2 is FQNEAQ (reference sequence). The germline V and J ends were trimmed by 5 bases and 11 bases, with 15 bases remaining between them. There are 12 residues in the CDR3. The CDR3 loop is CASSRHGQLQYF. CDR3 sequence (DNA): TGTGCCAGCAGCCGACACGGACAGCTACAGTACTTC.

The chain joins TRBV25-1 to TRBJ2-2, with D possibly TRBD1 on 5 matching bases. From germline, CDR1 is MGHDK and CDR2 SYGVNS. The CDR3 has 15 amino acids. With 2 bases removed from V and 2 bases from J, the gap between germline ends came to 9 bases. CDR3 protein: CASSELDRNTGELFF. CDR3 sequence (DNA): TGTGCCAGCAGTGAACTCGACAGAAACACCGGGGAGCTGTTTTTT. Filled out from reference TRBV25-1 and TRBJ2-2, the complete variable domain reads EADIYQTPRYLVIGTGKKITLECSQTMGHDKMYWYQQDPGMELHLIHYSYGVNSTEKGDLSSESTVSRIRTEHFPLTLESARPSHTSQYLCASSELDRNTGELFFGEGSRLTVL.

V usage is TRBV5-1 and J usage is TRBJ2-7; D is possibly TRBD1 (5 bases). CDR1 and CDR2 (germline): SGHRS, YFSETQ. V was trimmed by 3 bases and J by 2 bases, leaving 9 bases between them. This CDR3 has 13 amino acids. The chain's CDR3 is CASSSGQTYEQYF. CDR3 DNA: TGCGCCAGCAGCTCAGGACAAACCTACGAGCAGTACTTC. Full variable domain (missing parts from reference TRBV5-1 and TRBJ2-7): KAGVTQTPRYLIKTRGQQVTLSCSPISGHRSVSWYQQTPGQGLQFLFEYFSETQRNKGNFPGRFSGRQFSNSRSEMNVSTLELGDSALYLCASSSGQTYEQYFGPGTRLTVT.

The gene calls are TRBV28 and TRBJ1-2; 7 bases map to TRBD1. Unmatched junction bases numbered 6, after V lost 3 bases and J lost 2 bases. This CDR3 has 15 amino acids. Germline-derived CDR1 and CDR2 are MDHEN and SYDVKM. The CDR3 DNA sequence: TGTGCCAGCAGTTTCCTAGGGGGCCTAAACTATGGCTACACCTTC. Translated: CASSFLGGLNYGYTF.

The rearrangement links TRBV18 to TRBJ1-1; D is uncertain. This CDR3 has 13 amino acids. The V end lost 6 bases, the J end lost 2 bases, and 10 bases lay between the germline ends. Germline V CDR1 and CDR2: KGHSH, LQKENI. CDR3 DNA sequence: TGTGCCAGCTCCCTTGGGTCCAACACTGAAGCTTTCTTT. Translation gives CASSLGSNTEAFF.

V gene TRBV6-4 combines with J gene TRBJ1-2; D is unresolved. This CDR3 is 17 amino acids long. The germline V and J ends were trimmed by 0 bases and 5 bases, with 19 bases remaining between them. Germline-derived CDR1 and CDR2 are MRHNA and SNTAGT. CDR3 loop: CASSDSGREYGKYGYTF. CDR3 in DNA: TGTGCCAGCAGTGACTCGGGAAGGGAATACGGCAAATATGGCTACACCTTC.

The V gene is TRBV14, the J gene TRBJ2-1; D is ambiguous. The CDR3 totals 12 residues. CDR1 SGHDN and CDR2 FVKESK come from the germline V gene. V shed 4 bases and J shed 7 bases, with 8 bases lying between them. CDR3 bases: TGTGCCAGCAGCCCCACGTGGAATGAGCAGTTCTTC. Amino acids: CASSPTWNEQFF.

V usage is TRBV9 and J usage is TRBJ1-1; D not certain. The CDR3 sequence is 13 residues long. Germline CDR1 reads SGDLS; CDR2 reads YYNGEE. V was trimmed by 0 bases and J by 9 bases, leaving 12 bases between them. CDR3 region: CASSVADGLKAFF. The CDR3 DNA reads TGTGCCAGCAGCGTAGCGGATGGTCTCAAAGCTTTCTTT.